The clone carrying this TCR beta chain occurred a few times. Which cohort a participant joined came from the clinical history participants gave. The source of the sample is a study of blood T cell repertoires in COVID-19. This table comes from immunoSEQ multiplex PCR, and its TCRdb copy is limited to in-frame clones, with some not included. The sample lists under 250,000 clones, roughly 85% occurring once. There are 12 residues in the CDR3. Trimming pared 5 bases from V and 9 bases from J, leaving 13 bases between. The germline CDR1 and CDR2 sequences are MNHEY and SMNVEV (reference sequence). Specimen: PBMCs or T cells enriched from blood (not recorded which). This chain connects TRBV27 to TRBJ1-1, with D possibly being TRBD1 (6 bases). The receptor's source is a woman in her 50s with acute COVID-19. CDR3 residues: CASSPNQGKAFF. CDR3 DNA: TGTGCCAGCAGTCCGAATCAGGGGAAAGCTTTCTTT.